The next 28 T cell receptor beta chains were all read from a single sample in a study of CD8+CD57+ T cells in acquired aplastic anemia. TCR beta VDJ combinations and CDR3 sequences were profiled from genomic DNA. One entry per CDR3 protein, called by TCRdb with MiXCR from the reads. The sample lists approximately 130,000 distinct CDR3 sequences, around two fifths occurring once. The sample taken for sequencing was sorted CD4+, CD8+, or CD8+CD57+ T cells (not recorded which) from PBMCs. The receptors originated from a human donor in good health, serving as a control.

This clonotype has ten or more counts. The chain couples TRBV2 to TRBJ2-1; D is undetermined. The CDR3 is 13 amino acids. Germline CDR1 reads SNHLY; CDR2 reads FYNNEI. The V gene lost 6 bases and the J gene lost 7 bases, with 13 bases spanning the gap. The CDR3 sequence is CASSKAPSNEQFF. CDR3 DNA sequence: TGTGCCAGCAGCAAAGCCCCAAGTAATGAGCAGTTCTTC.

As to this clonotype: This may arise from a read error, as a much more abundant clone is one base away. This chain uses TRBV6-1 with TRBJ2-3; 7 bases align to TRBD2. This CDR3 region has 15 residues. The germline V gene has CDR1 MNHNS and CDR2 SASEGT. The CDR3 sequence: CASSTFAGVSDTQCF. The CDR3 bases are TGTGCCAGCAGTACCTTCGCGGGAGTGTCGGATACGCAGTGTTTT.

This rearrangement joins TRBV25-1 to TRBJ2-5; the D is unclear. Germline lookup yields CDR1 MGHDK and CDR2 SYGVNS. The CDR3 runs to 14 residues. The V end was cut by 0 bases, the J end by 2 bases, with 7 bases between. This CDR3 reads CASSEYGLQETQYF. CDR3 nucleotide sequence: TGTGCCAGCAGTGAATATGGGCTTCAAGAGACCCAGTACTTC.

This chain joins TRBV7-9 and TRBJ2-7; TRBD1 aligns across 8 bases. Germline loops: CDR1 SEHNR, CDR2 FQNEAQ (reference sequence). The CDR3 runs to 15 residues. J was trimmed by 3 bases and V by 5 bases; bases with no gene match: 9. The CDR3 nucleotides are TGTGCCAGCAGCGCGCTCAAGACAGGGGACTACGAGCAGTACTTC. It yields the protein CASSALKTGDYEQYF.

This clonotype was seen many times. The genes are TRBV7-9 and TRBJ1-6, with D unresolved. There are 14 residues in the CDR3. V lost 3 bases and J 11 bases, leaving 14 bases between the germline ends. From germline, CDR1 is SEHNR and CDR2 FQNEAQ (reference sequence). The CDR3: CASSLGGSNPPLHF. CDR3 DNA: TGTGCCAGCAGCTTGGGCGGGTCTAACCCACCCCTCCACTTT.

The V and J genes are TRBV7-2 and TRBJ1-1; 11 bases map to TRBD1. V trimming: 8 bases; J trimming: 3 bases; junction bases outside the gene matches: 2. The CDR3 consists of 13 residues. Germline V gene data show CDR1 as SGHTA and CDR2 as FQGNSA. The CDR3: CASSGQGDTEAFF. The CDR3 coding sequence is TGTGCCAGCTCGGGACAGGGGGACACTGAAGCTTTCTTT.

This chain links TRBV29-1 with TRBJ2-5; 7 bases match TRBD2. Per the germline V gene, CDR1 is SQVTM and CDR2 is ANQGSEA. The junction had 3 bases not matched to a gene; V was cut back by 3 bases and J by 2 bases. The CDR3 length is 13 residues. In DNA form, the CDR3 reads TGCAGCGTTGATATGCGGGGGCAAGAGACCCAGTACTTC. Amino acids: CSVDMRGQETQYF. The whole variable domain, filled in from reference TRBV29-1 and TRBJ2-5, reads SAVISQKPSRDICQRGTSLTIQCQVDSQVTMMFWYRQQPGQSLTLIATANQGSEATYESGFVIDKFPISRPNLTFSTLTVSNMSPEDSSIYLCSVDMRGQETQYFGPGTRLLVL.

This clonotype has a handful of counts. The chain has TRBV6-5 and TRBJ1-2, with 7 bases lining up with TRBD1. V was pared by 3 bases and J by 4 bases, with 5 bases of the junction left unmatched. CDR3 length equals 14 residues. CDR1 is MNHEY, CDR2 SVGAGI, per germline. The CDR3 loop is CASSYGGQFYGYTF. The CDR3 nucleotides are TGTGCCAGCAGTTATGGGGGACAGTTCTATGGCTACACCTTC.

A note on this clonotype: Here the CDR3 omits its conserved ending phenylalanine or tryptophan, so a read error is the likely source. The CDR3 region is CSARRTGPIEAFP. The CDR3 DNA is TGCAGTGCTAGAAGAACAGGGCCGATCGAAGCTTTCCCT. The V gene is TRBV20-1, the J gene TRBJ1-1, with D possibly matching TRBD1 (6 bases). Germline V gene sequence: CDR1 DFQATT, CDR2 SNEGSKA (reference sequence). V shed 2 bases and J shed 8 bases, with 15 bases lying between them. The CDR3 has 13 amino acids.

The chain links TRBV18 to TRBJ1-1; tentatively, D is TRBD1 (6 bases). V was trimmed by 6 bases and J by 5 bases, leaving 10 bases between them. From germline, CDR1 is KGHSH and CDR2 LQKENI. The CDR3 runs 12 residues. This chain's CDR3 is CASSQGRTEAFF. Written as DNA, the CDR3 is TGTGCCAGCTCTCAGGGGAGAACTGAAGCTTTCTTT.

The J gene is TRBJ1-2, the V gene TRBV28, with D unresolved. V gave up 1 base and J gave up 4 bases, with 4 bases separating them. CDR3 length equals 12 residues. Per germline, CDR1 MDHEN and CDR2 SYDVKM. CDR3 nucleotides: TGTGCCAGCAGTTTATTAAGCTATGGCTACACCTTC. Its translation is CASSLLSYGYTF.

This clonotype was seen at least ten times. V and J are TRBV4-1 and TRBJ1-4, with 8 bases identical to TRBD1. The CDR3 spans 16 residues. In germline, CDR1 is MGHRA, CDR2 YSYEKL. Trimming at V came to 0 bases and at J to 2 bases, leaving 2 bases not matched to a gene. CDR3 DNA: TGCGCCAGCAGCCAAGACAGGGGGCTGACTAATGAAAAACTGTTTTTT. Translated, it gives CASSQDRGLTNEKLFF.

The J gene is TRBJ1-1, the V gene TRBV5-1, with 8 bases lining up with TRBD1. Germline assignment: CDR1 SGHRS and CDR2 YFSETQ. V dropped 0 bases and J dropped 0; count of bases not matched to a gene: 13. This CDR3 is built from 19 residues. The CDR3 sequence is CASSLALFRQGRVNTEAFF. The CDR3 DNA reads TGCGCCAGCAGCTTGGCTTTGTTCCGACAGGGGCGAGTGAACACTGAAGCTTTCTTT. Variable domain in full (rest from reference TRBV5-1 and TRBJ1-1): KAGVTQTPRYLIKTRGQQVTLSCSPISGHRSVSWYQQTPGQGLQFLFEYFSETQRNKGNFPGRFSGRQFSNSRSEMNVSTLELGDSALYLCASSLALFRQGRVNTEAFFGQGTRLTVV.

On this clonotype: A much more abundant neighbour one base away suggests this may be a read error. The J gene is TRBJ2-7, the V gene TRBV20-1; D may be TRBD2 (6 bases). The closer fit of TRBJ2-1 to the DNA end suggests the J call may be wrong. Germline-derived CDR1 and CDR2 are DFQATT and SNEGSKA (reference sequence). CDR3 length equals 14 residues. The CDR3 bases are TGCAGTGCCCCGCCGGGACTCCCCTACAATGGGCAGTTCTTC. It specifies CSAPPGLPYNGQFF.

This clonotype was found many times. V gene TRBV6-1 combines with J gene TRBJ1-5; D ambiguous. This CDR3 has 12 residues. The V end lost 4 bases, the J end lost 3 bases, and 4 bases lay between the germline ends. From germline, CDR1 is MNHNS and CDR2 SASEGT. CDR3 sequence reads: CASSGPNQPQHF. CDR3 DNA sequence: TGTGCCAGCAGTGGCCCCAATCAGCCCCAGCATTTT.

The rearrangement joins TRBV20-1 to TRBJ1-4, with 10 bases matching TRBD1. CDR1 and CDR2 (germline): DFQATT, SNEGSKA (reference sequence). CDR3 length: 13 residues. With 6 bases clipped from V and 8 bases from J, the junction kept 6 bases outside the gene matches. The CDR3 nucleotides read TGCAGTGCCCCCGGGACAGGGGAAGAAAAACTGTTTTTT. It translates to CSAPGTGEEKLFF.

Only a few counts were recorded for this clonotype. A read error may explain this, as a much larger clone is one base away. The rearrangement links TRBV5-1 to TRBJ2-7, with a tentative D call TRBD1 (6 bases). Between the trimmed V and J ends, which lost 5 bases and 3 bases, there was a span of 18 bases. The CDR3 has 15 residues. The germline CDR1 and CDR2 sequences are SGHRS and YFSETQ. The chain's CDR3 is CASSSEGQRCYEQYF. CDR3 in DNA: TGCGCCAGCAGTTCCGAGGGACAAAGATGCTACGAGCAGTACTTC.

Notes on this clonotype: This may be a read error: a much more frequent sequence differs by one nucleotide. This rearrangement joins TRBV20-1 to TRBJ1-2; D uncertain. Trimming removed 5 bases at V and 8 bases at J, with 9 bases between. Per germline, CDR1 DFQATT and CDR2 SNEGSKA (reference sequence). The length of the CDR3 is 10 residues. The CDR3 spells CSAHGRGYTF. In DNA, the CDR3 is TGCAGTGCTCACGGCCGGGGCTACACCTTC.

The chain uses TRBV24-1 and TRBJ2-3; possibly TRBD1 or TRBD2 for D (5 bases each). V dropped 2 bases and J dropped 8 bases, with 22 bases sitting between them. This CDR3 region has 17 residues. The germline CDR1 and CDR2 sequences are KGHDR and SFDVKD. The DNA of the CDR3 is TGTGCCACCAGTGATTCTGGGACCGGGACGTATGGTTCTACGCAGTATTTT. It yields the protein CATSDSGTGTYGSTQYF.

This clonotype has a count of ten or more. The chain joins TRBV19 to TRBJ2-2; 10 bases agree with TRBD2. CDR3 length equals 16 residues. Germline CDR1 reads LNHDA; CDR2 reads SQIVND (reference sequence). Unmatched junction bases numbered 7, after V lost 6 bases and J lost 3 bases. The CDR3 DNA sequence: TGTGCCAGTAGGGTCCTAGCGGGAGCGGACACCGGGGAGCTGTTTTTT. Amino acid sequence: CASRVLAGADTGELFF.

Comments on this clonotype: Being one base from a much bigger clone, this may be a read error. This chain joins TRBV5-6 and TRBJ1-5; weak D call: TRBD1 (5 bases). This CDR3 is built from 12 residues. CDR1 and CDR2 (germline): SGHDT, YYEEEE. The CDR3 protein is CASSTRGQLQHF. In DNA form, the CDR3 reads TGTGCCAGCAGTACGAGGGGTCAGCTCCAGCATTTT.

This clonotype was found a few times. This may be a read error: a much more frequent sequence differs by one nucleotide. The CDR3 nucleotides are TGTGCCAGCAGCCGAGTCCGGGGTACAGGATGGAAGACCCAGTGCTTC. Its protein product is CASSRVRGTGWKTQCF. The chain has TRBV7-9 and TRBJ2-5, with D possibly being TRBD1 or TRBD2 (5 bases each). The CDR3 covers 16 residues. Germline V CDR1 and CDR2: SEHNR, FQNEAQ (reference sequence).

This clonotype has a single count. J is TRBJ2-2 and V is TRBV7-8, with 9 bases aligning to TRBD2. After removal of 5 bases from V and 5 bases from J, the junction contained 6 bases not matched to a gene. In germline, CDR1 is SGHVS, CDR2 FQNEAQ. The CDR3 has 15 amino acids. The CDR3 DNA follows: TGTGCCAGCAGCATTAGCGGGGGCGGAACCGGGGAGCTGTTTTTT. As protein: CASSISGGGTGELFF. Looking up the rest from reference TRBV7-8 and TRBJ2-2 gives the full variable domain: GAGVSQSPRYKVAKRGQDVALRCDPISGHVSLFWYQQALGQGPEFLTYFQNEAQLDKSGLPSDRFFAERPEGSVSTLKIQRTQQEDSAVYLCASSISGGGTGELFFGEGSRLTVL.

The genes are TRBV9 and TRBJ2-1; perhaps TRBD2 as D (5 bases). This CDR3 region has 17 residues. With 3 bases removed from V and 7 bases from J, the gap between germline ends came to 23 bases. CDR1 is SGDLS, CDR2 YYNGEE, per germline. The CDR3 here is CASSAPTLQYQRNEQFF. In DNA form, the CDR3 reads TGTGCCAGCAGCGCCCCGACATTGCAATACCAGCGGAATGAGCAGTTCTTC.

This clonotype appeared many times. Here the CDR3 DNA reads TGCAGTGCTAGACGGGGCGTAGGTACTGAAGCTTTCTTT. This gives the protein CSARRGVGTEAFF. V is TRBV20-1 and J is TRBJ1-1; weak D call: TRBD1 (5 bases). The CDR3 consists of 13 residues. Germline values: CDR1 DFQATT, CDR2 SNEGSKA (reference sequence). V was pared by 2 bases and J by 5 bases, with 12 bases between.

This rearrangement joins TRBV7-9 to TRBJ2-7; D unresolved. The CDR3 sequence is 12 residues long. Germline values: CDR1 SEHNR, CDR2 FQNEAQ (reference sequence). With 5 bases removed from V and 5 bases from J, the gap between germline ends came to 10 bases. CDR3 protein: CASSPVGNEQYF. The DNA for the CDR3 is TGTGCCAGCAGCCCCGTCGGAAACGAGCAGTACTTC.

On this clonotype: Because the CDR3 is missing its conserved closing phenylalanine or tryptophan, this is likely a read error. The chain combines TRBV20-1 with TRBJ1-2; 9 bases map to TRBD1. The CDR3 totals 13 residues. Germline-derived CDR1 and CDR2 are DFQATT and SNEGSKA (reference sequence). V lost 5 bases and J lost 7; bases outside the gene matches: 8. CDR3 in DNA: TGCAGTGCTGCAATACAGGGGGCTTCTGGCTACACCCTC. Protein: CSAAIQGASGYTL.

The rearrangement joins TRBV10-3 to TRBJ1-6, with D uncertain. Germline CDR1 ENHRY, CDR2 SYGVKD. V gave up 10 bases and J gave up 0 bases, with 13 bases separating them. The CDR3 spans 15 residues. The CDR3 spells CANLQLCSYNSPLHF. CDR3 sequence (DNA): TGTGCCAATTTGCAGCTGTGCTCCTATAATTCACCCCTCCACTTT.